Below are 17 T cell receptor beta chains sequenced from a single sample in a study of T cell responses to AZD1222 COVID-19 vaccine. The protocol was immunoSEQ multiplex PCR, while the TCRdb copy is restricted to in-frame clones and leaves out a portion. Of more than 100,000 clones in the sample, approximately 85% were seen once. The sequencing used peripheral blood, collected on day 0 of AZD1222 vaccination. Receptors were obtained from an adult in good health.

V gene TRBV3-1 (or the pseudogene TRBV3-2) combines with J gene TRBJ2-1, with 8 bases matching TRBD2. The V segment lost 3 bases and the J segment 3 bases; nucleotides outside the gene matches: 4. CDR3 length equals 15 residues. Germline V CDR1 and CDR2: LGHDT, YNNKEL (reference sequence). The CDR3 protein is CASSQLSGSYNEQFF. The CDR3, as DNA: TGTGCCAGCAGCCAGCTCAGCGGGAGCTACAATGAGCAGTTCTTC.

This chain uses TRBV7-9 with TRBJ1-6, with D uncertain. Germline loops: CDR1 SEHNR, CDR2 FQNEAQ (reference sequence). The CDR3 covers 16 residues. Deletions cut 5 bases from V and 10 bases from J, with 21 bases between. CDR3 residues: CASSPEVVRVKSPLHF. CDR3 DNA sequence: TGTGCCAGCAGCCCTGAGGTAGTGAGGGTTAAGTCACCCCTCCACTTT.

The chain recombines TRBV28 with TRBJ2-7, with D perhaps TRBD1 (6 bases). CDR3 length: 16 amino acids. V lost 3 bases, J lost 4 bases, and 19 bases lay in between. CDR1 and CDR2 from the germline V gene are MDHEN and SYDVKM. CDR3 region: CASSLVTGLLKYEQYF. Written as DNA, the CDR3 is TGTGCCAGCAGTTTGGTTACAGGGCTCTTAAAATACGAGCAGTACTTC.

The V call is TRBV4-3, the J call TRBJ2-7; D possibly corresponds to TRBD1 (6 bases). The V end lost 3 bases, the J end lost 3 bases, and 12 bases lay between the germline ends. The CDR3 is 14 residues long. Germline lookup yields CDR1 LGHNA and CDR2 YSLEER. DNA of the CDR3: TGCGCCAGCAGCCAGGACAGAAACTACTACGAGCAGTACTTC. Translated, it gives CASSQDRNYYEQYF.

The chain couples TRBV7-2 to TRBJ2-1, with D possibly TRBD2 on 6 matching bases. The V and J ends lost 0 bases and 5 bases respectively, with 14 bases between them. The CDR3 runs to 16 residues. The germline V gene has CDR1 SGHTA and CDR2 FQGNSA. The CDR3 loop is CASSLALGRTDNEQFF. CDR3 bases: TGTGCCAGCAGCTTAGCCCTAGGGAGGACCGACAATGAGCAGTTCTTC.

The chain links TRBV6-5 to TRBJ1-6, with a tentative D call TRBD1 (6 bases). Trimming took 0 bases from V and 7 from J, leaving 13 bases between them. The CDR3 length is 16 residues. Per germline, CDR1 MNHEY and CDR2 SVGAGI. The CDR3 spells CASSYSPLQGNSPLHF. In nucleotides, the CDR3 is TGTGCCAGCAGTTACTCGCCCTTGCAGGGGAATTCACCCCTCCACTTT.

This clone appeared a single time. J is TRBJ1-2 and V is TRBV6-4; the D gene is possibly TRBD1 (5 bases). CDR3 length equals 12 residues. Germline CDR1 MRHNA, CDR2 SNTAGT. V lost 0 bases to trimming and J lost 8 bases, with 7 bases between them. The CDR3 region has the DNA TGTGCCAGCAGTGACTCGAGGGGAGGCTACACCTTC. Amino acid sequence: CASSDSRGGYTF.

In its sample, this clone was seen a few times. V is TRBV30 and J is TRBJ1-2, with D uncertain. With 8 bases removed from V and 7 bases from J, the gap between germline ends came to 14 bases. The CDR3 contains 11 residues. Germline CDR1 GTSNPN, CDR2 SVGIG (reference sequence). CDR3 in amino acids: CAREPEAGYTF. The CDR3 DNA reads TGTGCCCGCGAACCTGAGGCTGGCTACACCTTC. The full variable domain, its missing parts supplied by reference TRBV30 and TRBJ1-2, is SQTIHQWPATLVQPVGSPLSLECTVEGTSNPNLYWYRQAAGRGLQLLFYSVGIGQISSEVPQNLSASRPQDRQFILSSKKLLLSDSGFYLCAREPEAGYTFGSGTRLTVV.

The chain links TRBV7-2 to TRBJ1-2, with D perhaps matching TRBD1 (5 bases). The CDR3 totals 13 residues. V lost 5 bases and J 8 bases, leaving 15 bases between the germline ends. Looked up from germline, CDR1 is SGHTA and CDR2 is FQGNSA. The CDR3, as DNA: TGTGCCAGCAGCCGAGAGCAGGGAGGGGGCTACACCTTC. Its translation: CASSREQGGGYTF.

This clone was found once. The chain recombines TRBV7-2 with TRBJ2-3; D remains unclear. CDR3 size: 14 residues. Trimming removed 2 bases at V and 11 bases at J, with 17 bases between. The V gene's germline CDR1 is SGHTA and CDR2 FQGNSA. CDR3 amino acids: CASSLPPSSHGQYF. The CDR3 region has the DNA TGTGCCAGCAGCTTACCCCCCTCCTCTCATGGGCAGTATTTT.

This chain connects TRBV29-1 to TRBJ2-3; the D is unclear. This CDR3 has 13 residues. The germline V gene has CDR1 SQVTM and CDR2 ANQGSEA. The V end lost 7 bases, the J end lost 0 bases, and 11 bases lay between the germline ends. CDR3 nucleotides: TGCAGCGGGAAGTTGGGGAGCACAGATACGCAGTATTTT. Protein sequence: CSGKLGSTDTQYF.

J is TRBJ2-7 and V is TRBV24-1; 10 positions match TRBD1. Looked up from germline, CDR1 is KGHDR and CDR2 is SFDVKD. J gave up 6 bases and V 1 base, and 5 bases lay outside the gene matches. CDR3 length: 15 amino acids. The CDR3 DNA is TGTGCCACCAGTGATTTTAATGACAGGGGGCCCGAGCAGTACTTC. Residues: CATSDFNDRGPEQYF.

V and J are TRBV28 and TRBJ2-7; D may correspond to TRBD1 or TRBD2 (5 bases each). Germline V CDR1 and CDR2: MDHEN, SYDVKM. The CDR3 contains 13 residues. V lost 6 bases to trimming and J lost 3 bases, with 12 bases between them. CDR3 region: CASRFRDGYEQYF. The CDR3 DNA sequence: TGTGCCAGCAGGTTCCGGGACGGCTACGAGCAGTACTTC.

The chain uses TRBV19 and TRBJ1-1, with D uncertain. In germline, CDR1 is LNHDA, CDR2 SQIVND (reference sequence). CDR3 length: 14 residues. The V and J ends lost 6 bases and 4 bases respectively, with 15 bases between them. The CDR3 DNA sequence: TGTGCCAGTAGCACTCTCACGGGTTCCACTGAAGCTTTCTTT. Translation gives CASSTLTGSTEAFF.

CDR3 residues: CASSLDSVGARGYTF. The CDR3, as DNA: TGCGCCAGCAGCTTGGATTCTGTGGGGGCTCGAGGCTACACCTTC. V usage is TRBV5-1 and J usage is TRBJ1-2; D may be TRBD1 (6 bases). CDR1 is SGHRS, CDR2 YFSETQ, per germline. The CDR3 is made up of 15 amino acids. V was pared by 0 bases and J by 8 bases, with 17 bases between.

The chain has TRBV11-3 and TRBJ2-7; 7 nucleotides agree with TRBD1. The CDR3 runs to 14 residues. Germline V gene data show CDR1 as SGHNT and CDR2 as YENEEA. J was trimmed by 5 bases and V by 1 base; bases with no gene match: 5. The CDR3 nucleotides read TGTGCCAGCAGCTTAGGAGACAGGGACCACGAGCAGTACTTC. Its translation is CASSLGDRDHEQYF.

The chain links TRBV5-1 to TRBJ2-3; no definite D call. The CDR3 spans 11 residues. Germline values: CDR1 SGHRS, CDR2 YFSETQ. Trimming took 4 bases from V and 3 from J, leaving 3 bases between them. The CDR3 DNA reads TGCGCCAGCAGCCTGACAGATACGCAGTATTTT. Encoded protein: CASSLTDTQYF.